The rows below give T cell receptor beta chains drawn from one sample of a study of T cell responses to AZD1222 COVID-19 vaccine. Produced via immunoSEQ multiplex PCR; TCRdb's table is partial and in-frame only. The sample carries 8,000 to 9,000 clones, 88% recorded once. Sequences were derived from peripheral blood, sampled 28 days after the second AZD1222 dose. The receptors stem from an adult who received the AZD1222 COVID-19 vaccine. CDR3s include the opening cysteine and the closing phenylalanine or tryptophan. Each record gives: J gene, V gene, clone size, D gene, CDR3 protein. The D gene is left open where the match is weak. Clone size appears in some rows only: once, few, many, or a class for an expanded clone.

TRBJ1-2 | TRBV18 | . | TRBD1 | CASSPFSGQGRSDGYTF
TRBJ2-3 | TRBV6-1 | . | . | CASSEFGPGTQYF
TRBJ1-6 | TRBV19 | . | . | CASSGGGQGNSPLHF
TRBJ2-5 | TRBV28 | . | TRBD2 | CASGELAGGGKTQYF
TRBJ1-4 | TRBV6-1 | few | . | CASSDLIGTENEKLFF
TRBJ1-6 | TRBV9 | . | . | CASSGNSAYNSPLHF
TRBJ1-2 | TRBV24-1 | . | . | CATSETAKHGYTF
TRBJ2-7 | TRBV28 | . | TRBD1 | CASSSDRVVAYF
TRBJ2-1 | TRBV6-6 | few | . | CATVGGRDEQFF
TRBJ2-1 | TRBV24-1 | . | TRBD1 | CATSEGTGRLSYNEQFF
TRBJ2-3 | TRBV7-9 | . | TRBD1 | CASSWTGTGTDTQYF
TRBJ2-7 | TRBV28 | . | . | CASHAGVQRYEQYF
TRBJ1-5 | TRBV28 | . | . | CASSTGTVSNQPQHF
TRBJ2-7 | TRBV28 | . | . | CASRAGGGWASYEQYF
TRBJ2-1 | TRBV3-1/TRBV3-2 | . | TRBD2 | CASSLGTSGGEQFF
TRBJ1-2 | TRBV2 | . | . | CASQGSLYGYTF
TRBJ2-5 | TRBV29-1 | . | TRBD2 | CSVKGLAGVTETQYF
TRBJ2-7 | TRBV27 | . | . | CASSFGGNGYEQYF
TRBJ2-5 | TRBV7-2 | . | . | CASSLPPSETQYF
TRBJ2-1 | TRBV6-2/TRBV6-3 | . | TRBD2 | CASSPRILAGGLGNEQFF
TRBJ1-5 | TRBV9 | . | TRBD1 | CASSGDSEPSGNQPQHF
TRBJ1-2 | TRBV12-3/TRBV12-4 | . | . | CASSSDIDYGYTF
TRBJ1-1 | TRBV19 | . | . | CASSIGGVRTNTEAFF
TRBJ2-3 | TRBV11-1 | . | . | CASSLFSRSDTQYF
TRBJ1-1 | TRBV5-4 | . | . | CASSLRGNAEAFF
TRBJ2-7 | TRBV21-1 | . | . | CASSNWGRGPYEQYF
TRBJ2-7 | TRBV6-2/TRBV6-3 | . | . | CASSPRQTGTYEQYF
TRBJ1-2 | TRBV9 | . | . | CASSVDQEDYAGYTF
TRBJ2-7 | TRBV29-1 | . | . | CSVEEGRGGYEQYF
TRBJ1-3 | TRBV4-3 | once | . | CASSQAVQGSSSGNTIYF
TRBJ1-6 | TRBV27 | . | . | CASSFGGSDAPLHF
TRBJ2-6 | TRBV7-2 | . | TRBD1 | CASSSSRDRGAGANVLTF
TRBJ2-5 | TRBV28 | . | TRBD2 | CASSSGLGAQYF
TRBJ2-3 | TRBV7-2 | . | TRBD2 | CASSPYGGAGDTQYF
TRBJ2-7 | TRBV7-2 | few | TRBD1 | CASSLDRPSYEQYF
TRBJ2-1 | TRBV14 | . | . | CASSQATAVRIGNEQFF
TRBJ2-7 | TRBV5-1 | few | TRBD2 | CASSLAGGPYEQYF
TRBJ1-2 | TRBV5-6 | once | TRBD1 | CASSWGQGHGGYTF
TRBJ2-1 | TRBV7-9 | . | . | CASSFRENEQFF
TRBJ1-2 | TRBV10-3 | . | . | CAIRNIDRMNGYTF
TRBJ2-2 | TRBV7-9 | . | TRBD1 | CASRASRGGAPGELFF
TRBJ2-2 | TRBV19 | . | . | CASSAQYTGELFF
TRBJ2-3 | TRBV7-2 | . | TRBD1 | CASSSIQGSDTQYF
TRBJ2-2 | TRBV5-8 | . | TRBD2 | CASRPGTTFGGELFF
TRBJ2-7 | TRBV2 | . | . | CASSEAVDYEQYF
TRBJ1-5 | TRBV2 | . | . | CASSFQERLNQPQHF
TRBJ1-6 | TRBV7-9 | . | . | CASSSLPWTPLHF
TRBJ1-2 | TRBV7-2 | . | . | CASSLARRSTYGYTF
TRBJ1-4 | TRBV9 | . | TRBD1 | CASSADRVNEKLFF
TRBJ2-1 | TRBV19 | . | TRBD2 | CASSPGTSGSYEQFF
TRBJ1-1 | TRBV6-4 | . | . | CASSLSRATEAFF
TRBJ2-1 | TRBV29-1 | . | . | CSVWTNNNEQFF
TRBJ1-6 | TRBV5-6 | . | TRBD1 | CASSPRTGQVGSPLHF
TRBJ1-2 | TRBV6-2/TRBV6-3 | . | . | CASSVNNYGYTF